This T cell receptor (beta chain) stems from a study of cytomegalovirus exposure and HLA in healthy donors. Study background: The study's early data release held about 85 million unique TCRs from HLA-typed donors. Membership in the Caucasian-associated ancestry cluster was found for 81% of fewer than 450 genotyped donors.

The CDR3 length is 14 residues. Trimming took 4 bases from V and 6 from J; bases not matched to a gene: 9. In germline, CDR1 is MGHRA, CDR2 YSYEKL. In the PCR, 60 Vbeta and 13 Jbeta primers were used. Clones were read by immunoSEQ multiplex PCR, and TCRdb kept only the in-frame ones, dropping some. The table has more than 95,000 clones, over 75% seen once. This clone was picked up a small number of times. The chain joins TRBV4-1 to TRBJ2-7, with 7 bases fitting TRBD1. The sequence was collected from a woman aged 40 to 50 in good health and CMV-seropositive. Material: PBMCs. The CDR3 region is CASSRLTGLGEQYF. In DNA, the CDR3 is TGCGCCAGCAGCCGACTGACAGGGCTCGGCGAGCAGTACTTC.